This entry lists 8 T cell receptor beta chains sequenced from one sample in a study of blood T cell repertoires in COVID-19. Clones were sequenced by immunoSEQ multiplex PCR, and TCRdb holds only the in-frame ones, with some missing. The sample contains some 120,000 clones, over 85% of which appear only once. Sequenced material: peripheral blood. Source of these receptors: a man in his 60s with COVID-19, enrolled during active disease.

This sequence joins TRBV24-1 and TRBJ2-1; 9 nucleotides agree with TRBD2. The V segment lost 1 base and the J segment 12 bases; nucleotides outside the gene matches: 3. The CDR3 has 13 residues. Germline assignment: CDR1 KGHDR and CDR2 SFDVKD. The CDR3 nucleotides are TGTGCCACCAGTGATTTCTTAGCGGGGGTGCAGTTCTTC. This encodes CATSDFLAGVQFF.

Worth noting for this clone: Additional DNA sequences in this sample encode the identical CDR3. The V gene is TRBV3-1 (or the pseudogene TRBV3-2), the J gene TRBJ2-7; 14 bases agree with TRBD2. V shed 4 bases and J 1 base; nucleotides not matched to a gene: 3. Germline CDR1 and CDR2: LGHDT and YNNKEL (reference sequence). This CDR3 is built from 16 residues. CDR3 sequence: CASSLWTSGRSYEQYF. CDR3 DNA: TGTGCCAGCAGCCTCTGGACTAGCGGGAGGTCCTACGAGCAGTACTTC.

J is TRBJ2-1 and V is TRBV27; D is ambiguous. The V end lost 3 bases, the J end lost 8 bases, and 8 bases lay between the germline ends. The length of the CDR3 is 12 residues. The germline gives CDR1 MNHEY, CDR2 SMNVEV (reference sequence). The CDR3 DNA reads TGTGCCAGCAGTTTTGGAGCGTATGAGCAGTTCTTC. Its protein product is CASSFGAYEQFF.

The J gene is TRBJ2-1, the V gene TRBV6-5, with unresolved D. CDR3 length equals 10 residues. V lost 8 bases to trimming and J lost 10 bases, with 9 bases between them. Germline V lookup: CDR1 MNHEY, CDR2 SVGAGI. The CDR3 sequence is CASVSREQFF. The CDR3 bases are TGTGCCAGCGTAAGCAGGGAGCAGTTCTTC.

The chain links TRBV7-3 to TRBJ1-2; TRBD1 matches 7 bases. This CDR3 spans 14 amino acids. Per the germline V gene, CDR1 is SGHTA and CDR2 is FQGTGA. J was trimmed by 8 bases and V by 4 bases; bases with no gene match: 10. Here the CDR3 DNA reads TGTGCCAGCAGCTCTTCTGGCGGGACAGCCGGCTACACCTTC. This encodes CASSSSGGTAGYTF.

In its sample, this clone was seen a few times. The V gene is TRBV19, the J gene TRBJ2-3; 9 bases agree with TRBD1. The CDR3 has 14 residues. Losses at the gene ends were 3 bases for V and 6 bases for J; bases not matched to a gene: 4. Germline loops: CDR1 LNHDA, CDR2 SQIVND (reference sequence). CDR3 loop: CASSIRDREDTQYF. In DNA, the CDR3 is TGTGCCAGTAGTATTAGGGACAGGGAGGATACGCAGTATTTT.

The V call is TRBV7-7, the J call TRBJ2-5, with 8 positions matching TRBD2. CDR1 and CDR2 from the germline V gene are SSHAT and FNYEAQ (reference sequence). The CDR3 spans 15 residues. V was clipped by 6 bases and J by 1 base; unmatched bases: 7. Here the CDR3 DNA reads TGTGCCAGCAGTCCGGGAGGGGCGGGCCAAGAGACCCAGTACTTC. This codes for CASSPGGAGQETQYF.

This clone showed up just once. The chain couples TRBV2 to TRBJ2-3; TRBD2 agrees at 8 bases. The junction had 5 bases not matched to a gene; V was cut back by 5 bases and J by 4 bases. The length of the CDR3 is 14 residues. Germline CDR1 is SNHLY and CDR2 is FYNNEI. The CDR3 coding sequence is TGTGCCAGCAGTAGCGGGAGATCTTCAGATACGCAGTATTTT. It encodes CASSSGRSSDTQYF.